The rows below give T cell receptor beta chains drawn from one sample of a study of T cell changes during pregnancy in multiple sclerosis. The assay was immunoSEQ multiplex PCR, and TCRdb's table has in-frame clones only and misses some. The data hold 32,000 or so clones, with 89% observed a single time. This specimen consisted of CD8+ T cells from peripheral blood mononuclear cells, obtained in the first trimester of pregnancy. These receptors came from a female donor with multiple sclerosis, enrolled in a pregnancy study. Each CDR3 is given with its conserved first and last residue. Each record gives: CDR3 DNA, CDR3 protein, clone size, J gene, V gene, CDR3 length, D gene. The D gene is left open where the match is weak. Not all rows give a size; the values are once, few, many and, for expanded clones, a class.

TGTGCCAGCAGTTCACGGACTAGCGGGATAGACAATGAGCAGTTCTTC | CASSSRTSGIDNEQFF | NA | TRBJ2-1 | TRBV27 | 16 | TRBD2
TGTGCCAGCAGTGTTAGAGGAGGGATGAGCACCGGGGAGCTGTTTTTT | CASSVRGGMSTGELFF | NA | TRBJ2-2 | TRBV6-1 | 16 | NA
TGTGCCAGCTCACCATTACAGGGAACGAACACTGAAGCTTTCTTT | CASSPLQGTNTEAFF | NA | TRBJ1-1 | TRBV18 | 15 | NA
TGTGCCAGCAGCTCGGAAGTGGGAGCCTACGAGCAGTACTTC | CASSSEVGAYEQYF | NA | TRBJ2-7 | TRBV9 | 14 | NA
TGCAGCGCCCGAGGACTAGCGGGAGTCGAGCAGTACTTC | CSARGLAGVEQYF | NA | TRBJ2-7 | TRBV29-1 | 13 | TRBD2
TGTGCCAGCAGCCAAGGGCCGTTAGCGGGCACATACAATGAGCAGTTCTTC | CASSQGPLAGTYNEQFF | NA | TRBJ2-1 | TRBV4-2 | 17 | TRBD2
TGTGCCAGCAGTGGCGGCCCGGGCTCCTACAATGAGCAGTTCTTC | CASSGGPGSYNEQFF | medium-sized | TRBJ2-1 | TRBV6-4 | 15 | NA
TGTGCCAGTAGTGCGGGGACAGGGTACACTGAAGCTTTCTTT | CASSAGTGYTEAFF | NA | TRBJ1-1 | TRBV19 | 14 | TRBD1
TGTGCCAGCAGCCCCCAGGACAGGGGCCCCTACGAGCAGTACTTC | CASSPQDRGPYEQYF | once | TRBJ2-7 | TRBV14 | 15 | TRBD1
TGTGCCAGCAGCTCAAAGACGACGAGCGGGAGGGCCAGTGAGCAGTTCTTC | CASSSKTTSGRASEQFF | NA | TRBJ2-1 | TRBV11-2 | 17 | TRBD2
TGTGCCAGCAGCTTAGAAGGGACAGGCTATTCTAGCACAGATACGCAGTATTTT | CASSLEGTGYSSTDTQYF | NA | TRBJ2-3 | TRBV11-2 | 18 | TRBD1
TGTGCCAGCAGCCAAGAGGGGGGGCGCACGCTTTTAAATGAGCAGTTCTTC | CASSQEGGRTLLNEQFF | NA | TRBJ2-1 | TRBV13 | 17 | NA
TGTGCCAGCAGTTTAAAGGGGGTAGCCTACGAGCAGTACTTC | CASSLKGVAYEQYF | NA | TRBJ2-7 | TRBV27 | 14 | NA
TGTGCCAGCAGCCAAGGGGTCGACGATCGGGACGAGCAGTACTTC | CASSQGVDDRDEQYF | NA | TRBJ2-7 | TRBV4-2 | 15 | NA
TGTGCCAGCAGCCAGGGGGCAGGAACTGAAGCTTTCTTT | CASSQGAGTEAFF | NA | TRBJ1-1 | TRBV4-2 | 13 | NA
TGTGCCAGCAGCTTAGCGGTTCCTAGCGGAATAATCGGGGTGGATACGCAGTATTTT | CASSLAVPSGIIGVDTQYF | NA | TRBJ2-3 | TRBV7-9 | 19 | TRBD2
TGTGCCACCAGCTTTCGGGGGGGAGGGGAACCCTACAATGAGCAGTTCTTC | CATSFRGGGEPYNEQFF | NA | TRBJ2-1 | TRBV15 | 17 | TRBD2
TGTGCCAGCAGCCCGGTGGGCAGTGAAGCTTTCTTT | CASSPVGSEAFF | few | TRBJ1-1 | TRBV6-1 | 12 | NA
TGTGCCAGTAGTCCGGACAGGATAGATGGCTACACCTTC | CASSPDRIDGYTF | NA | TRBJ1-2 | TRBV19 | 13 | TRBD1
TGTGCCAGCAGCCTCCCCCACAACGATGAGCAGTTCTTC | CASSLPHNDEQFF | NA | TRBJ2-1 | TRBV13 | 13 | NA
TGCGCCAGCAGCAAGGGGGAAGGGGCCTTAGACTATGAGCAGTTCTTC | CASSKGEGALDYEQFF | NA | TRBJ2-1 | TRBV5-1 | 16 | NA
TGTGCCAGTAGCGTTTCTAGCGGGAGTTACGAGCAGTACTTC | CASSVSSGSYEQYF | NA | TRBJ2-7 | TRBV19 | 14 | TRBD2
TGTGCCAGCAGCGGCGTGCTAGCGGGAGGGGATGAGCAGTTCTTC | CASSGVLAGGDEQFF | NA | TRBJ2-1 | TRBV5-6 | 15 | TRBD2
TGCGCCAGCAGCCAAGAAGGGCTAGCGGCTACCGAGGAGCTGTTTTTT | CASSQEGLAATEELFF | NA | TRBJ2-2 | TRBV4-3 | 16 | TRBD2
TGTGCCAGCAGTTACAGGTCTCAAAGGTCGACAGGGGACAATCAACCCCAGCATTTT | CASSYRSQRSTGDNQPQHF | NA | TRBJ1-5 | TRBV6-8 | 19 | TRBD1
TGTGCCAGCAGCCAAGAACCAGGGGTAGGAACCGGGGAGCTGTTTTTT | CASSQEPGVGTGELFF | NA | TRBJ2-2 | TRBV14 | 16 | NA
TGCGCCAGCAGCCAAGGGCACACCGGGGAGCTGTTTTTT | CASSQGHTGELFF | NA | TRBJ2-2 | TRBV4-1 | 13 | NA
TGTGCCAGCAGTCAGGGACTTCTGTACTTC | CASSQGLLYF | NA | TRBJ2-7 | TRBV28 | 10 | NA